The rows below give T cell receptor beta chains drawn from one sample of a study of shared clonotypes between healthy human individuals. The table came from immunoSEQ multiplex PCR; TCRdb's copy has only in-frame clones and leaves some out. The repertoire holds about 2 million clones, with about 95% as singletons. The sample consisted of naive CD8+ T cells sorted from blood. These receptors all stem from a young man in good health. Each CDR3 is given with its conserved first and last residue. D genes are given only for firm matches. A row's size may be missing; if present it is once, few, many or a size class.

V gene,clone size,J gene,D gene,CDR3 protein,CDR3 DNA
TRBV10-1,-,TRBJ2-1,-,CASSESMWGNYNEQFF,TGCGCCAGCAGTGAGTCGATGTGGGGGAACTACAATGAGCAGTTCTTC
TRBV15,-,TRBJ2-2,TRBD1,CATSRDLGTGTTGELFF,TGTGCCACCAGCAGAGATCTTGGGACAGGGACCACCGGGGAGCTGTTTTTT
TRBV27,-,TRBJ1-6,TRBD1,CASSYDRVDSPLHF,TGTGCCAGCAGCTACGACAGGGTAGACTCACCCCTCCACTTT
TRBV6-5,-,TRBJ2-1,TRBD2,CASSYSGSSYNEQFF,TGTGCCAGCAGTTACAGCGGGAGCTCCTACAATGAGCAGTTCTTC
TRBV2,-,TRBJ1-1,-,CASSLGQYLNTEAFF,TGTGCCAGCAGTCTGGGCCAATACCTTAACACTGAAGCTTTCTTT
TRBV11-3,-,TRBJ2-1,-,CASSERESSYNEQFF,TGTGCCAGCAGCGAACGGGAGAGCTCCTACAATGAGCAGTTCTTC
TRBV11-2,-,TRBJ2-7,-,CASSLAPMAEYEQYF,TGTGCCAGCAGCTTAGCCCCAATGGCTGAGTACGAGCAGTACTTC
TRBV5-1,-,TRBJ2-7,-,CASSPRPGGNYEQYF,TGCGCCAGCAGCCCCCGCCCAGGGGGGAACTACGAGCAGTACTTC
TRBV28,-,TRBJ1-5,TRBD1,CASSLGTGPQPQHF,TGTGCCAGCAGCCTAGGGACAGGGCCCCAGCCCCAGCATTTT
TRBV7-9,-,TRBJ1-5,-,CASGSGGVQPQHF,TGTGCCAGCGGCTCGGGGGGAGTTCAGCCCCAGCATTTT
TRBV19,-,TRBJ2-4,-,CASMGDGAKNIQYF,TGTGCCAGTATGGGGGACGGAGCCAAAAACATTCAGTACTTC
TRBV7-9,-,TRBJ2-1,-,CASAPNEQFF,TGTGCCAGCGCACCCAATGAGCAGTTCTTC
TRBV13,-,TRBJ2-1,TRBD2,CASSLALSGGLNSYNEQFF,TGTGCCAGCAGCTTAGCGCTTAGCGGGGGGCTGAACTCCTACAATGAGCAGTTCTTC
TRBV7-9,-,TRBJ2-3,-,CASSLYDGSTDTQYF,TGTGCCAGCAGCTTATATGACGGGAGCACAGATACGCAGTATTTT
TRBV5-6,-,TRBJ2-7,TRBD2,CASSPTSGRASYEQYF,TGTGCCAGCAGTCCGACTAGCGGGAGAGCGTCCTACGAGCAGTACTTC
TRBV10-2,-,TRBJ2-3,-,CASTASSADTQYF,TGCGCCAGCACGGCTAGCAGTGCAGATACGCAGTATTTT
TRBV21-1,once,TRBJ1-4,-,CASKDRGINEKLFF,TGTGCCAGCAAGGACAGGGGGATTAATGAAAAACTGTTTTTT
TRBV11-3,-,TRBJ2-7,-,CASSLGLTYEQYF,TGTGCCAGCAGCCTGGGACTTACCTACGAGCAGTACTTC
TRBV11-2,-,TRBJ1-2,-,CASSMLTGAYGYTF,TGTGCCAGCAGCATGTTGACGGGGGCTTATGGCTACACCTTC
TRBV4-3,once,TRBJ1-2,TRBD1,CASSRLTGPDEYGYTF,TGCGCCAGCAGCCGTCTGACAGGGCCGGATGAGTATGGCTACACCTTC
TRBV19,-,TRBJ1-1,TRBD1,CASSPQGVEAFF,TGTGCCAGTAGCCCCCAGGGGGTGGAAGCTTTCTTT
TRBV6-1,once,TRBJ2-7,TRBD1,CASSEIGQGHEQYF,TGTGCCAGCAGTGAGATTGGACAGGGCCACGAGCAGTACTTC
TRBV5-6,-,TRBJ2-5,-,CASSLKGVGETQYF,TGTGCCAGCAGCCTAAAGGGGGTCGGAGAGACCCAGTACTTC
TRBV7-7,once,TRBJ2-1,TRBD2,CASSLEVAGFNYNEQFF,TGTGCTAGCAGCTTAGAGGTAGCGGGGTTTAACTACAATGAGCAGTTCTTC
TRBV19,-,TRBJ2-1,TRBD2,CASSIFASGRGYNEQFF,TGTGCCAGTAGTATCTTCGCTAGCGGGAGAGGTTACAATGAGCAGTTCTTC
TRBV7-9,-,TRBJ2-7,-,CASSPYFGEYEQYF,TGTGCCAGCAGCCCGTATTTTGGGGAATACGAGCAGTACTTC
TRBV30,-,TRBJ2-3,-,CAWSPAGPDTQYF,TGTGCCTGGAGTCCCGCGGGTCCAGATACGCAGTATTTT
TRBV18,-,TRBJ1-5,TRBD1,CASSPQGGSNQPQHF,TGTGCCAGCTCTCCGCAGGGGGGGAGCAATCAGCCCCAGCATTTT